This paragraph reports one T cell receptor (beta chain). This sample was taken from a study of shared clonotypes between healthy human individuals. Turning to the study itself: There were three CD4 naive, three CD4 memory, two CD8 naive and one CD8 memory plates per donor.

Germline CDR1 is MGHRA and CDR2 is YSYEKL. Trimming took off 0 bases at V and 8 bases at J, with 15 bases between the two ends. This CDR3 has 15 amino acids. In the original analysis: For the immunoSEQ data, sequences were junction-only without quality scores, so filtering differed. Sequencing used immunoSEQ multiplex PCR; TCRdb keeps in-frame clones, though not all of them. The DNA was the basis for D and trimming; V, J and clone size are from that table. The sample contains hundreds of thousands of clones, roughly 96% of which appear only once. Cells designated naive CD8 were CD45RO-negative and were positively selected for CCR7, with terminally differentiated effector memory CD45RA+ cells excluded. Those who donated were healthy HIV-negative adults, with no recent acute infections or vaccinations reported. Every donor was a Caucasian adult from Nashville, Tennessee.

This receptor was obtained from a woman under 40 in good health. The chain recombines TRBV4-1 with TRBJ2-3; D is unresolved. Input material: naive CD8+ T cells sorted from blood. In nucleotides, the CDR3 is TGCGCCAGCAGCCAAGACCCTCTTGGAGCTGGTACGCAGTATTTT. It yields the protein CASSQDPLGAGTQYF.